A single sample gave rise to the 17 T cell receptor beta chains below, sequenced in a study of shared clonotypes between healthy human individuals. Profiling relied on immunoSEQ multiplex PCR, and the TCRdb table lists in-frame clones only, not all of them. The sample lists 2,500,000 or so clones, just under 95% seen once, with about 0.36% in the top ten. The material sequenced was naive CD4+ T cells from PBMCs. Subset specified: CD45RA+ positively selected. The receptors here all came from a man in his late teens or twenties in good health. Some clones in this sample may be carry-over from other donors' samples.

This sequence joins TRBV7-2 and TRBJ1-2; D not resolved. The CDR3 is 15 amino acids. Trimming cost V 5 bases and J 0 bases, with 13 bases left between them. The V gene's germline CDR1 is SGHTA and CDR2 FQGNSA. CDR3 sequence reads: CASSPERVPNYGYTF. The CDR3 region has the DNA TGTGCCAGCAGCCCCGAGAGAGTCCCTAACTATGGCTACACCTTC.

This clone has a single count. The identical CDR3 is also encoded by other nucleotide sequences in the sample. V and J are TRBV5-4 and TRBJ2-5, with 10 bases aligning to TRBD1. Looked up from germline, CDR1 is SGHNT and CDR2 is YYREEE (reference sequence). After removal of 3 bases from V and 5 bases from J, the junction contained 4 bases not matched to a gene. The CDR3 totals 14 residues. The CDR3 region is CASSSPGQGETQYF. In DNA form, the CDR3 reads TGTGCCAGCAGCTCTCCGGGACAGGGGGAGACCCAGTACTTC.

The CDR3 DNA is TGCGCCAGCAGCTTGGGCGATTCGGGAGGAGAGACCCAGTACTTC. It encodes CASSLGDSGGETQYF. This chain joins TRBV5-1 and TRBJ2-5, with 7 bases fitting TRBD2. Germline assignment: CDR1 SGHRS and CDR2 YFSETQ. V shed 0 bases and J 4 bases; nucleotides not matched to a gene: 6. This CDR3 has 15 residues.

The CDR3 reads CASSLDGRAGELFF. CDR3 bases: TGTGCCAGCAGCTTAGACGGGAGGGCCGGGGAGCTGTTTTTT. The chain links TRBV13 to TRBJ2-2; 8 bases are shared with TRBD2. Germline CDR1 PRHDT, CDR2 FYEKMQ (reference sequence). With 1 base clipped from V and 6 bases from J, the junction kept 1 base outside the gene matches. The CDR3 has 14 amino acids.

The chain is built from TRBV4-2 and TRBJ1-5; D not resolved. Looked up from germline, CDR1 is LGHNA and CDR2 is YNFKEQ. This CDR3 has 14 residues. Trimming took off 1 base at V and 3 bases at J, with 7 bases between the two ends. In DNA form, the CDR3 reads TGTGCCAGCAGCCAAGGAACGTCCAATCAGCCCCAGCATTTT. Translation: CASSQGTSNQPQHF.

This clone appeared once. The chain couples TRBV7-9 to TRBJ2-3; the D gene could be TRBD1 or TRBD2 (5 bases each). CDR1 and CDR2 (germline): SEHNR, FQNEAQ (reference sequence). The V end lost 8 bases, the J end lost 2 bases, and 14 bases lay between the germline ends. This CDR3 has 14 residues. The CDR3 coding sequence is TGTGCCAGCGATCGGGACCACTTCACAGATACGCAGTATTTT. Amino acid sequence: CASDRDHFTDTQYF.

A single count supports this clone. This chain uses TRBV25-1 with TRBJ2-3; no definite D call. V was trimmed by 4 bases and J by 0 bases, leaving 11 bases between them. The germline gives CDR1 MGHDK, CDR2 SYGVNS. The CDR3 extends over 15 amino acids. The CDR3 nucleotides are TGTGCCAGCAGTGCTCCCCCCCCAAGCACAGATACGCAGTATTTT. Translation gives CASSAPPPSTDTQYF.

The gene calls are TRBV15 and TRBJ1-4; no reliable D call. The CDR3 spans 11 residues. The germline V and J ends were trimmed by 5 bases and 7 bases, with 5 bases remaining between them. Germline assignment: CDR1 LNHNV and CDR2 YYDKDF (reference sequence). The CDR3 nucleotides are TGTGCCACCAGCTGGGGTGAAAAACTGTTTTTT. Translating gives CATSWGEKLFF.

V gene TRBV5-4 combines with J gene TRBJ2-2, with TRBD2 identical over 9 bases. Germline V lookup: CDR1 SGHNT, CDR2 YYREEE (reference sequence). The CDR3 is 19 residues long. After removal of 2 bases from V and 2 bases from J, the junction contained 13 bases not matched to a gene. The CDR3 nucleotides are TGTGCCAGCAGCTTTAGAAGAGGGGCGGGAGGGATTAACACCGGGGAGCTGTTTTTT. Translating gives CASSFRRGAGGINTGELFF.

This chain uses TRBV5-6 with TRBJ1-2; D call uncertain. CDR3 length: 14 amino acids. Between the trimmed V and J ends, which lost 0 bases and 1 base, there was a span of 7 bases. The V gene's germline CDR1 is SGHDT and CDR2 YYEEEE. The CDR3 sequence is CASSLVDGNYGYTF. The DNA for the CDR3 is TGTGCCAGCAGCTTGGTTGACGGTAACTATGGCTACACCTTC.

The V call is TRBV2, the J call TRBJ2-4; D perhaps matches TRBD1 (5 bases). The V and J ends lost 6 bases and 2 bases respectively, with 8 bases between them. The CDR3 is 13 amino acids. CDR1 and CDR2 (germline): SNHLY, FYNNEI. CDR3 coding DNA: TGTGCCAGCAGCCAGGGTTCCAAAAACATTCAGTACTTC. This translates into CASSQGSKNIQYF.

The chain links TRBV7-9 to TRBJ1-4; weak D call: TRBD1 (5 bases). The CDR3 covers 17 residues. Per germline, CDR1 SEHNR and CDR2 FQNEAQ (reference sequence). V shed 1 base and J shed 8 bases, with 20 bases lying between them. DNA for the CDR3: TGTGCCAGCAGCTTAGATGGGTCGGGGCGCTATAAGGAAAAACTGTTTTTT. The encoded protein is CASSLDGSGRYKEKLFF.

This CDR3 is CASSQARETQYF. CDR3 DNA: TGTGCCAGTAGTCAGGCGAGGGAGACCCAGTACTTC. V is TRBV19 and J is TRBJ2-5; no clear D. Germline CDR1 is LNHDA and CDR2 is SQIVND (reference sequence). This CDR3 has 12 amino acids. Trimming shortened V by 5 bases and J by 5 bases, and 9 bases separated the two germline ends.

This clone was counted between two and nine times. Within the sample, other DNA sequences also encode this same CDR3. The chain links TRBV18 to TRBJ2-2; D not resolved. Germline values: CDR1 KGHSH, CDR2 LQKENI. V lost 0 bases and J 4 bases, leaving 0 bases between the germline ends. CDR3 length: 12 amino acids. CDR3 loop: CASSPPTGELFF. Here the CDR3 DNA reads TGTGCCAGCTCACCACCCACCGGGGAGCTGTTTTTT.

The chain uses TRBV10-3 and TRBJ2-1, with a tentative D call TRBD2 (6 bases). CDR3 length equals 12 residues. Germline V gives CDR1 ENHRY, CDR2 SYGVKD. Deletions cut 5 bases from V and 12 bases from J, with 14 bases between. The CDR3 region has the DNA TGTGCCATCAGTCTCTCCCTGGGGGGGCAGTTCTTC. Translation: CAISLSLGGQFF.

Remarks on this clone: Additional DNA sequences in this sample encode the identical CDR3. This rearrangement joins TRBV6-5 to TRBJ2-1, with TRBD2 as a possible D gene (6 bases). This CDR3 is built from 15 residues. Trimming pared 6 bases from V and 0 bases from J, leaving 12 bases between. From germline, CDR1 is MNHEY and CDR2 SVGAGI. In nucleotides, the CDR3 is TGTGCCAGCAGCTATTCGGGAGACTCCTACAATGAGCAGTTCTTC. This codes for CASSYSGDSYNEQFF.

This sequence joins TRBV7-2 and TRBJ1-2, with D unresolved. This CDR3 is 13 amino acids long. The V and J ends lost 10 bases and 0 bases respectively, with 12 bases between them. Germline lookup yields CDR1 SGHTA and CDR2 FQGNSA. The CDR3 nucleotides read TGTGCCATCCGAGGTGGTACTAACTATGGCTACACCTTC. It is translated as CAIRGGTNYGYTF.